This TCR beta chain was recovered during a study of identical twins. This clonotype has more than one count but fewer than ten. CDR1 and CDR2 (germline): DFQATT, SNEGSKA (reference sequence). The J segment lost 5 bases and the V segment lost 6 bases, leaving 12 bases of the junction unmatched. CDR3 length: 15 residues. TCRdb analysed the 5' RACE reads with MiXCR anew, one entry per CDR3 protein. Found here are roughly 500,000 distinct CDR3 sequences, 22% of them singletons; the top ten hold about 0.99%. These records were also assigned to another study, of T cells expressing NK-cell markers. That report adds: The eight sequenced donors comprised seven who were HCMV-seropositive and one who was seronegative. About 6 donors had dominant NKG2C+ clonotypes that comprised about 1.0-7.5% of their CD8+ T cells. Four of the donors also had these clonotypes leading their CD3+CD56-NKG2C+ fraction.

This chain joins TRBV20-1 and TRBJ1-4; 7 nucleotides match TRBD1. The receptor's source is a woman younger than 35 in good health. Material: CD4+ T cells sorted from blood. DNA of the CDR3: TGCAGTGCAGCGCAACTTCCGGGACAGAATGAAAAACTGTTTTTT. This sequence encodes CSAAQLPGQNEKLFF.